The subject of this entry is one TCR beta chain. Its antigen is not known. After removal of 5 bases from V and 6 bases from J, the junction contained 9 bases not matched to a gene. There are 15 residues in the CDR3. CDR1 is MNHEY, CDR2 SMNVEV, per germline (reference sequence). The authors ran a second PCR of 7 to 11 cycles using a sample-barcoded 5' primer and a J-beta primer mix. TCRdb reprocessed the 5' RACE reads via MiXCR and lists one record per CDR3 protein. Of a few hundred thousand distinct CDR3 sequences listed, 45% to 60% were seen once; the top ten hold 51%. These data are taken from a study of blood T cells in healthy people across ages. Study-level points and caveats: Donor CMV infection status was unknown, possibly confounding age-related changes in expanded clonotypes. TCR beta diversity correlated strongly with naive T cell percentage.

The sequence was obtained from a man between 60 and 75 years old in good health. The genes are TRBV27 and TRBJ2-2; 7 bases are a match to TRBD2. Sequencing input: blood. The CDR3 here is CASSATSEDAGELFF. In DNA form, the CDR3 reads TGTGCCAGCAGTGCCACTAGCGAGGATGCCGGGGAGCTGTTTTTT.